This TCR beta chain was captured by sequencing in a study of neoadjuvant anti-PD-1 for oral cavity cancer. Overall study context: Before surgery, most patients got three to four biweekly 3 mg/kg nivolumab doses.

Trimming left V 5 bases short and J 4 bases short, with 14 bases between. CDR3 length equals 14 residues. Germline V CDR1 and CDR2: SGHAT, FQNNGV. Clones were sequenced by immunoSEQ multiplex PCR, and TCRdb holds only the in-frame ones, with some missing. The sample has roughly 6,700 clones, about two thirds seen once. The TCR was taken from a person between 35 and 79 years old with oral cavity squamous cell carcinoma. This chain connects TRBV11-2 to TRBJ2-5; D is perhaps TRBD1 (6 bases). The material was PBMCs, obtained before nivolumab (anti-PD-1) treatment. CDR3 bases: TGTGCCAGCAGCCCGGTGGGGGCGGGAGAGACCCAGTACTTC. It encodes CASSPVGAGETQYF.